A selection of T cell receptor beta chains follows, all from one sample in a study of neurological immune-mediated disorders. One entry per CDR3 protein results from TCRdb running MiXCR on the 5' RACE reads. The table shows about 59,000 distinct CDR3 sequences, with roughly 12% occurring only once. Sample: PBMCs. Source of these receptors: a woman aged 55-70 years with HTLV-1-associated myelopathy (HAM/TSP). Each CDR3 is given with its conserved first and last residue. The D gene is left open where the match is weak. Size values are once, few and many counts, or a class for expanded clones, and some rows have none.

TGTGCCAGCTCACCGTCACAGGGGGAGTACAATGAGCAGTTCTTC	CASSPSQGEYNEQFF	TRBV18	many	15	TRBJ2-1	TRBD1
TGCAGTGCTATGGCCCTTCTAGCGGGAGAAACCCCATGGGGCACAGATACGCAGTATTTT	CSAMALLAGETPWGTDTQYF	TRBV20-1	many	20	TRBJ2-3	TRBD2
TGTGCCAGCAGCCGACAGGGTGGCAACGAGCAGTACTTC	CASSRQGGNEQYF	TRBV25-1	many	13	TRBJ2-7	TRBD1
TGTGCCAGCTCGCCCCAGGGCCCCGGTGTCGCAGATACGCAGTATTTT	CASSPQGPGVADTQYF	TRBV18	many	16	TRBJ2-3	-
TGCGCCAGCAGCTTGGATCCTAGCGGTATCGCTGAGCAGTTCTTC	CASSLDPSGIAEQFF	TRBV5-1	-	15	TRBJ2-1	TRBD2
TGTGCCAGCAGCCCCTCGTGGGGGGATGAAGCTTTCTTT	CASSPSWGDEAFF	TRBV5-5	many	13	TRBJ1-1	-
TGTGCCAGCAGTGAAGTGGGCGGCCCCTCGCAGTTCTTC	CASSEVGGPSQFF	TRBV2	many	13	TRBJ2-1	-
TGCGCCAGCAGCTTGGTCACAGGGGATACCGGGGAGCTGTTTTTT	CASSLVTGDTGELFF	TRBV5-1	many	15	TRBJ2-2	TRBD1
TGCGCCAGCAGCTGGGGACAGGGCCCAACCGAGCAGTACTTC	CASSWGQGPTEQYF	TRBV5-1	many	14	TRBJ2-7	TRBD1
TGTGCCAGCAGCAAAGGGACTAGCGGAGACAAGAACACCGGGGAGCTGTTTTTT	CASSKGTSGDKNTGELFF	TRBV21-1	-	18	TRBJ2-2	-
TGCAGTGCTAGCGCAACGGGGACAGGCGATACCTACGAGCAGTACTTC	CSASATGTGDTYEQYF	TRBV20-1	many	16	TRBJ2-7	TRBD1
TGTGCCAGCAGCGGATGGATAGCGGGAGCGGTTACAGATACGCAGTATTTT	CASSGWIAGAVTDTQYF	TRBV2	many	17	TRBJ2-3	TRBD2
TGTGCTAGCAGCTCCTACGGGACTAGCGGGACCGGGGAGCTGTTTTTT	CASSSYGTSGTGELFF	TRBV7-7	many	16	TRBJ2-2	TRBD2
TGCGCCAGCAGCCGAGGACAATTGAACTATGGCTACACCTTC	CASSRGQLNYGYTF	TRBV10-2	many	14	TRBJ1-2	-
TGTGCCAGCAGCCCCACAACCAAAAACATTCAGTACTTC	CASSPTTKNIQYF	TRBV11-2	-	13	TRBJ2-4	-
TGTGCCACCAGCGGGCCGGCAAACACCGGGGAGCTGTTTTTT	CATSGPANTGELFF	TRBV15	-	14	TRBJ2-2	-
TGTGCCAGCAGTTACAGTCGGCTAGCTATGGAGACCCAGTACTTC	CASSYSRLAMETQYF	TRBV6-5	-	15	TRBJ2-5	-
TGTGCCAGCAGTTACTCGGGAGGCAGGGGAGGTGAAAAACTGTTTTTT	CASSYSGGRGGEKLFF	TRBV6-5	many	16	TRBJ1-4	-
TGCAGCGTTGATGGGGGGAGGGGCTCCTACAATGAGCAGTTCTTC	CSVDGGRGSYNEQFF	TRBV29-1	many	15	TRBJ2-1	TRBD2
TGTGCCTGGAGCCTGGGGAGACAAGTGACTGAAGCTTTCTTT	CAWSLGRQVTEAFF	TRBV30	-	14	TRBJ1-1	-
TGTGCCAGCACCTTTGGGGGGCGAGGGGAGCAGTACTTC	CASTFGGRGEQYF	TRBV7-8	many	13	TRBJ2-7	-
TGTGCCAGCAGCCCCGGGACAGGGGGCGTGGAGACCCAGTACTTC	CASSPGTGGVETQYF	TRBV7-9	-	15	TRBJ2-5	TRBD1
TGTGCCAGCAGTCCCCAACAGGGACTGACACCCTATGGCTACACCTTC	CASSPQQGLTPYGYTF	TRBV27	many	16	TRBJ1-2	-
TGTGCCAGCAGCCAGGGGCAGCCCCCCCATACGCAGTATTTT	CASSQGQPPHTQYF	TRBV3-1	many	14	TRBJ2-3	-
TGTGCCAGCAGTTTACAGGGGACCACAGATACGCAGTATTTT	CASSLQGTTDTQYF	TRBV12-3/TRBV12-4	many	14	TRBJ2-3	-
TGTGCCAGCTCACCACCGGTCACAGATACGCAGTATTTT	CASSPPVTDTQYF	TRBV18	many	13	TRBJ2-3	-